This passage covers 18 T cell receptor beta chains from one sample sequenced in a study of T cells in Graves' hyperthyroidism and ophthalmopathy. Template material for amplifying TCR beta CDR3 regions consisted of RNA transcripts. First-round RT-PCR targeting the TCR CDR3 was performed with the HTBI primer set. TCRdb itself ran the multiplex PCR reads through MiXCR, one entry per CDR3 protein. Altogether hundreds of thousands of distinct CDR3 sequences are present, roughly 15% being singletons, with the ten largest covering 3.8%. Sequenced sample: blood. These receptors were obtained from a woman aged 25 to 39 with Graves' hyperthyroidism.

V gene TRBV4-1 combines with J gene TRBJ2-3; TRBD2 matches at 7 bases. V lost 1 base, J lost 8 bases, and 3 bases stayed unmatched. Looked up from germline, CDR1 is MGHRA and CDR2 is YSYEKL. The length of the CDR3 is 13 residues. The CDR3 reads CASSQVTGGTQYF. CDR3 sequence (DNA): TGCGCCAGCAGCCAAGTTACGGGAGGTACGCAGTATTTT.

The rearrangement joins TRBV7-3 to TRBJ2-7; 7 nucleotides align to TRBD2. CDR3 size: 14 residues. The junction had 5 bases not matched to a gene; V was cut back by 5 bases and J by 1 base. Germline V CDR1 and CDR2: SGHTA, FQGTGA. In DNA, the CDR3 is TGTGCCAGCAGCCGTAGCGGGCCTTCCTACGAGCAGTACTTC. It translates to CASSRSGPSYEQYF.

This clonotype came up many times. The chain combines TRBV28 with TRBJ2-3; 13 bases match TRBD2. There are 15 residues in the CDR3. Germline values: CDR1 MDHEN, CDR2 SYDVKM. V lost 8 bases to trimming and J lost 7 bases; unmatched junction nucleotides: 9. The CDR3 region has the DNA TGTGCCAGCGGAGCCGAGACTAGCGGGAGGTATACGCAGTATTTT. Its protein is CASGAETSGRYTQYF.

The sample holds many counts of this clonotype. The chain recombines TRBV5-1 with TRBJ2-1; D ambiguous. The CDR3 extends over 15 amino acids. V was pared by 0 bases and J by 0 bases, with 7 bases between. Germline V gene lookup returns CDR1 SGHRS and CDR2 YFSETQ. In nucleotides, the CDR3 is TGCGCCAGCAGCTTGGCGGAGAGCTCCTACAATGAGCAGTTCTTC. Residues: CASSLAESSYNEQFF. Complete variable domain (other parts from reference TRBV5-1 and TRBJ2-1): KAGVTQTPRYLIKTRGQQVTLSCSPISGHRSVSWYQQTPGQGLQFLFEYFSETQRNKGNFPGRFSGRQFSNSRSEMNVSTLELGDSALYLCASSLAESSYNEQFFGPGTRLTVL.

Note on this clonotype: The limits of the CDR3 on the DNA are not certain, so only TCRdb's listed CDR3 is given. This CDR3 reads CASSLFLGMGNIQYF. This chain uses TRBV11-2 with TRBJ2-4. Germline assignment: CDR1 SGHAT and CDR2 FQNNGV. A total of 15 residues make up the CDR3, ends included.

Ten or more counts support this clonotype. V and J are TRBV12-3 or TRBV12-4 and TRBJ2-3; the match to TRBD2 covers 7 bases. The length of the CDR3 is 16 residues. V shed 1 base and J 2 bases; nucleotides not matched to a gene: 6. The CDR3 DNA is TGTGCCAGCAGTTTAGGCACTAGCGCAAACACAGATACGCAGTATTTT. Translating it yields CASSLGTSANTDTQYF.

This clonotype was observed a handful of times. The rearrangement links TRBV18 to TRBJ1-2; 9 nucleotides match TRBD1. Germline V lookup: CDR1 KGHSH, CDR2 LQKENI. The CDR3 runs to 14 residues. With V trimmed by 2 bases and J by 6 bases, 4 bases remained unmatched. CDR3 region: CASSPEGQGDGYTF. The CDR3 DNA reads as TGTGCCAGCTCACCAGAGGGACAGGGTGATGGCTACACCTTC.

In its sample, this clonotype was seen many times. This chain connects TRBV27 to TRBJ2-2, with TRBD1 matching over 7 bases. V lost 4 bases to trimming and J lost 1 base; unmatched junction nucleotides: 3. The CDR3 runs 15 residues. Per germline, CDR1 MNHEY and CDR2 SMNVEV (reference sequence). The CDR3 here is CASSWGQLNTGELFF. The DNA for the CDR3 is TGTGCCAGCAGTTGGGGACAGCTGAACACCGGGGAGCTGTTTTTT.

This clonotype came up many times. This chain links TRBV30 with TRBJ1-1; D ambiguous. Germline lookup yields CDR1 GTSNPN and CDR2 SVGIG (reference sequence). The V end was cut by 3 bases, the J end by 1 base, with 15 bases between. This CDR3 is built from 15 residues. The CDR3 is CAWSAMRLTNTEAFF. CDR3 DNA: TGTGCCTGGAGCGCGATGCGGCTAACGAACACTGAAGCTTTCTTT.

This clonotype was recorded a few times. This chain joins TRBV7-2 and TRBJ2-3; perhaps TRBD2 as D (5 bases). V dropped 1 base and J dropped 4 bases, with 9 bases sitting between them. CDR3 length: 14 residues. Germline V gives CDR1 SGHTA, CDR2 FQGNSA. CDR3 residues: CASSLGSAADTQYF. CDR3 bases: TGTGCCAGCAGCTTAGGTTCAGCGGCAGATACGCAGTATTTT. Supplemented by reference TRBV7-2 and TRBJ2-3, the full variable domain reads GAGVSQSPSNKVTEKGKDVELRCDPISGHTALYWYRQSLGQGLEFLIYFQGNSAPDKSGLPSDRFSAERTGGSVSTLTIQRTQQEDSAVYLCASSLGSAADTQYFGPGTRLTVL.

Concerning this clonotype itself: An end of the junction differs from the germline gene, which may be a read error. The V and J genes are TRBV29-1 and TRBJ2-1; possibly TRBD1 or TRBD2 for D (5 bases each). The germline V gene has CDR1 SQVTM and CDR2 ANQGSEA. The CDR3 runs to 14 residues. CDR3 in amino acids: CGVAGTVGDNEQFF. CDR3 sequence (DNA): TGCGGCGTTGCCGGGACGGTCGGGGATAATGAGCAGTTCTTC.

This clonotype was observed a few times. The chain links TRBV7-3 to TRBJ1-2, with 11 nucleotides matching TRBD1. V lost 5 bases to trimming and J lost 3 bases; unmatched junction nucleotides: 11. This CDR3 comprises 17 residues. Per germline, CDR1 SGHTA and CDR2 FQGTGA. DNA of the CDR3: TGTGCCAGCAGCCCCTCTTCCAGGACAGGGGGCGACTATGGCTACACCTTC. Its translation is CASSPSSRTGGDYGYTF.

The chain carries TRBV28 and TRBJ2-5; D tentatively reads TRBD1 or TRBD2 (6 bases each). This CDR3 has 11 amino acids. Trimming cost V 5 bases and J 9 bases, with 10 bases left between them. Germline V lookup: CDR1 MDHEN, CDR2 SYDVKM. The CDR3 DNA is TGTGCCAGCAGTCACAGGGAGGCCCAGTACTTC. It codes for CASSHREAQYF.

The gene calls are TRBV9 and TRBJ2-1; 7 positions match TRBD2. CDR3 length equals 15 residues. Germline lookup yields CDR1 SGDLS and CDR2 YYNGEE. Germline trimming cut 0 bases from V and 6 bases from J; bases unmatched to any gene: 6. The CDR3 bases are TGTGCCAGCAGCGTAGTCGGGAGGTTTTCCAATGAGCAGTTCTTC. Amino acid sequence: CASSVVGRFSNEQFF.

This clonotype showed up many times. V gene TRBV20-1 combines with J gene TRBJ2-7, with D possibly being TRBD1 (6 bases). CDR3 size: 14 residues. CDR1 DFQATT and CDR2 SNEGSKA come from the germline V gene (reference sequence). The CDR3 bases are TGCAGGGCAGAAGACCGGGACACCTCCTACGAGCAGTACTTC. It encodes CRAEDRDTSYEQYF.

This clonotype has more than one count but fewer than ten. V usage is TRBV7-2 and J usage is TRBJ2-5; D uncertain. The CDR3 totals 14 residues. Germline CDR1 is SGHTA and CDR2 is FQGNSA. Trimming removed 1 base at V and 1 base at J, with 7 bases between. In nucleotides, the CDR3 is TGTGCCAGCAGCTTAGGCCATCCCCAAGAGACCCAGTACTTC. Translating gives CASSLGHPQETQYF.

The sample holds a few counts of this clonotype. This chain uses TRBV12-3 or TRBV12-4 with TRBJ2-3; the match to TRBD1 covers 7 bases. The CDR3 extends over 15 amino acids. Unmatched junction bases numbered 6, after V lost 3 bases and J lost 3 bases. This CDR3 reads CASSLRSGGTDTQYF. Here the CDR3 DNA reads TGTGCCAGCAGTTTGAGGTCAGGGGGAACAGATACGCAGTATTTT.

Concerning this clonotype itself: An end of the junction differs from the germline gene, which may be a read error. This rearrangement joins TRBV20-1 to TRBJ2-3; weak D call: TRBD2 (6 bases). This CDR3 region has 15 residues. Germline V gene lookup returns CDR1 DFQATT and CDR2 SNEGSKA (reference sequence). DNA for the CDR3: TGCCGTGCTAGAGATTTCGGGAGAGATACAGATACGCAGTATTTT. Translated, it gives CRARDFGRDTDTQYF.